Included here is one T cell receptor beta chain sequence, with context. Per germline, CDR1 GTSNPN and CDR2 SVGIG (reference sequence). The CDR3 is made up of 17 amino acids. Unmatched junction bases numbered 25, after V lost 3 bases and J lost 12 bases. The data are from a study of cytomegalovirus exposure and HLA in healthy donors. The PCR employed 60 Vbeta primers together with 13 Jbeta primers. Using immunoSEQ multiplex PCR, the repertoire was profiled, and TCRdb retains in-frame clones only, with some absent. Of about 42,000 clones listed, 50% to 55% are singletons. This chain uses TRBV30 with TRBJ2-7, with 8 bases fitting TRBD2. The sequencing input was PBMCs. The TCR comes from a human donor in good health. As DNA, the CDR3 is TGTGCCTGGAGAGCACCTCCCCCACTAGCGGCAGGACCCGGATCGTACTTC. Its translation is CAWRAPPPLAAGPGSYF.